This entry features one T cell receptor (beta chain) sequence. What it binds is not known. The CDR3 does not end in the conserved phenylalanine or tryptophan, so this is likely a read error. The DNA is left out, because the CDR3 cannot be placed on it with certainty; the CDR3 is given as TCRdb lists it. This specimen belongs to a study of T-cell memory formation after mild COVID-19. Study results and caveats: The pre-infection memory compartment contained some responding clones, suggesting cross-reactive memory joined. SARS-CoV-2 specificity of second-wave clones peaking day 37 was unconfirmed.

Germline CDR1 and CDR2: MNHEY and SMNVEV (reference sequence). The CDR3 is 14 residues long, counting both termini. TCRdb recomputed calls from the 5' RACE reads with MiXCR, one row per CDR3 protein. Among about 340,000 distinct CDR3 sequences, roughly 15% were seen once, and the ten largest hold under 25%. The chain employs TRBV27 and TRBJ2-5; the tabulated D call, TRBD2, remains unverified against the DNA. This TCR was recovered from a man aged 18 to 29 who had mild COVID-19 (a few samples of this study predate the infection). Cell type and time point are not known. The sequencing sample was made of PBMCs or a T cell subset sorted from them (not recorded which). Here the CDR3 reads CASSLSETQETQHL.